This TCR beta chain came from a study of blood T cell repertoires in COVID-19. Across the whole study: Collection of acute and convalescent COVID-19 samples took place in the United States, Italy and Spain.

TCRdb's copy holds only in-frame clones and misses some; the assay was immunoSEQ multiplex PCR. This table holds 70,000 to 95,000 clones, around 82% found once. The V gene end was trimmed by 3 bases and the J gene end by 6 bases; junction bases not matched to a gene: 5. The CDR3 totals 15 residues. Germline V gene lookup returns CDR1 KGHSH and CDR2 LQKENI. The chain couples TRBV18 to TRBJ1-4, with 9 positions matching TRBD1. Sequencing was done on a sample of peripheral blood. The source is a man in his fifties or sixties with COVID-19, enrolled during active disease. CDR3 in amino acids: CASSPPGQGYEKLFF. The CDR3 bases are TGTGCCAGCTCACCCCCGGGACAGGGTTATGAAAAACTGTTTTTT.